The next 14 T cell receptor beta chains were all read from a single sample in a study of vaccination and CD4 T cells after COVID-19. Specified treatment: approximately 11-day PBMC culture with coronavirus spike peptide pools or control peptides (ViraFEST assay). These receptors' antigens are unknown. Cultured CD4+ T cell DNA underwent sequencing with the Oncomine TCR Beta short-read assay. TCRdb used MiXCR to reprocess the PCR reads, holding one entry per CDR3 protein. The sample consists of roughly 8,900 distinct CDR3 sequences, around 64% of them appearing once. Source material: CD4+ T cells from blood, cultured in vitro. These receptors were collected from a human donor who had recovered from COVID-19.

The chain has TRBV2 and TRBJ2-5; the D is unclear. CDR3 length: 15 amino acids. Trimming removed 0 bases from V and 0 bases from J, with 8 bases in between. Looked up from germline, CDR1 is SNHLY and CDR2 is FYNNEI. The chain's CDR3 is CASSEAGSNQETQYF. CDR3 bases: TGTGCCAGCAGTGAAGCGGGTAGCAACCAAGAGACCCAGTACTTC. The full variable domain, with the rest looked up from reference TRBV2 and TRBJ2-5, is EPEVTQTPSHQVTQMGQEVILRCVPISNHLYFYWYRQILGQKVEFLVSFYNNEISEKSEIFDDQFSVERPDGSNFTLKIRSTKLEDSAMYFCASSEAGSNQETQYFGPGTRLLVL.

This clonotype has only one observation. This chain uses TRBV6-2 or TRBV6-3 with TRBJ2-1; possibly TRBD2 for D (6 bases). V was cut by 5 bases and J by 5 bases, with 13 bases left in between. The CDR3 contains 14 residues. CDR1 and CDR2 from the germline V gene are MNHEY and SVGEGT. The CDR3 loop reads CASSTRRVDNEQFF. The CDR3 DNA follows: TGTGCCAGCAGTACTCGGAGGGTCGACAATGAGCAGTTCTTC.

The chain has TRBV9 and TRBJ1-2; D not certain. The germline V and J ends were trimmed by 4 bases and 8 bases, with 15 bases remaining between them. This CDR3 has 13 residues. Germline V CDR1 and CDR2: SGDLS, YYNGEE. CDR3 residues: CASSPLPAQGYTF. CDR3 nucleotide sequence: TGTGCCAGCAGCCCCCTGCCAGCGCAGGGCTACACCTTC. Combining the CDR3 with reference TRBV9 and TRBJ1-2 gives the whole variable domain DSGVTQTPKHLITATGQRVTLRCSPRSGDLSVYWYQQSLDQGLQFLIQYYNGEERAKGNILERFSAQQFPDLHSELNLSSLELGDSALYFCASSPLPAQGYTFGSGTRLTVV.

V usage is TRBV9 and J usage is TRBJ1-1; D perhaps matches TRBD1 (6 bases). This CDR3 has 15 amino acids. Trimming took 4 bases from V and 4 from J, leaving 17 bases between them. Germline V gene sequence: CDR1 SGDLS, CDR2 YYNGEE. This CDR3 reads CASSPGTNYGTEAFF. CDR3 DNA sequence: TGTGCCAGCAGCCCCGGGACAAATTATGGCACTGAAGCTTTCTTT.

The chain employs TRBV12-3 or TRBV12-4 and TRBJ1-2, with 7 bases matching TRBD1. J gave up 5 bases and V 4 bases, and 7 bases lay outside the gene matches. The length of the CDR3 is 14 residues. The CDR3 loop reads CASSSATGIYGYTF. The CDR3 region has the DNA TGTGCCAGCAGTTCAGCGACAGGGATATATGGCTACACCTTC.

This chain uses TRBV20-1 with TRBJ1-1; 9 positions agree with TRBD1. The CDR3 spans 16 residues. Germline V CDR1 and CDR2: DFQATT, SNEGSKA (reference sequence). The V segment lost 1 base and the J segment 1 base; nucleotides outside the gene matches: 7. CDR3 DNA sequence: TGCAGTGCTAGAGGATGGGACAGGGTTACGAACACTGAAGCTTTCTTT. The encoded protein is CSARGWDRVTNTEAFF.

The gene calls are TRBV2 and TRBJ2-3, with a weak D call TRBD2 (6 bases). Trimming pared 7 bases from V and 5 bases from J, leaving 22 bases between. This CDR3 is 16 amino acids long. The V gene's germline CDR1 is SNHLY and CDR2 FYNNEI. The chain's CDR3 is CASKRDSSLSVDTQYF. CDR3 DNA: TGTGCCAGCAAGAGGGACTCTAGCCTGTCCGTAGATACGCAGTATTTT.

The CDR3 DNA reads TGTGCCAGCAGCTACAGGGGGCCAGATGGCTACACCTTC. Protein product: CASSYRGPDGYTF. The chain carries TRBV11-3 and TRBJ1-2; 9 bases are a match to TRBD1. This CDR3 comprises 13 residues. The trim removed 4 bases at V and 6 bases at J, leaving 3 bases unmatched. CDR1 and CDR2 (germline): SGHNT, YENEEA.

The chain employs TRBV6-1 and TRBJ1-5; 8 positions match TRBD1. CDR1 is MNHNS, CDR2 SASEGT, per germline. The CDR3 totals 17 residues. After removal of 5 bases from V and 4 bases from J, the junction contained 13 bases not matched to a gene. This CDR3 reads CASSQQGATSGNQPQHF. The CDR3 DNA sequence: TGTGCCAGCAGTCAGCAGGGGGCGACATCTGGAAATCAGCCCCAGCATTTT.

V is TRBV27 and J is TRBJ2-5, with 8 bases lining up with TRBD1. CDR1 and CDR2 (germline): MNHEY, SMNVEV (reference sequence). V was clipped by 5 bases and J by 2 bases; unmatched bases: 4. The CDR3 consists of 14 residues. CDR3 sequence reads: CASSRTGQQETQYF. As DNA, the CDR3 is TGTGCCAGCAGTAGGACAGGGCAACAAGAGACCCAGTACTTC.

V usage is TRBV10-3 and J usage is TRBJ1-5; D is ambiguous. The CDR3 length is 15 residues. CDR1 is ENHRY and CDR2 is SYGVKD in the germline V gene. Trimming cost V 0 bases and J 0 bases, with 6 bases left between them. The CDR3 loop reads CAISESEYSNQPQHF. Written as DNA, the CDR3 is TGTGCCATCAGTGAGTCTGAATATAGCAATCAGCCCCAGCATTTT.

In this sample, this clonotype turned up a few times. The chain links TRBV6-1 to TRBJ1-2; D unresolved. The V end was cut by 6 bases, the J end by 4 bases, with 12 bases between. The length of the CDR3 is 13 residues. Germline V lookup: CDR1 MNHNS, CDR2 SASEGT. CDR3 sequence: CASRNTQSYGYTF. DNA for the CDR3: TGTGCCAGCAGAAACACTCAAAGCTATGGCTACACCTTC.

J is TRBJ1-1 and V is TRBV20-1; 12 bases align to TRBD1. The ends lost 5 bases at V and 7 bases at J; junction bases unmatched: 8. Germline lookup yields CDR1 DFQATT and CDR2 SNEGSKA (reference sequence). There are 14 residues in the CDR3. CDR3 nucleotide sequence: TGCAGTGCTCCTCCCGGGACAGGGGGCCTTGAAGCTTTCTTT. It specifies CSAPPGTGGLEAFF.

This chain links TRBV19 with TRBJ2-1; perhaps TRBD1 as D (6 bases). The CDR3 covers 14 residues. Trimming took 3 bases from V and 4 from J, leaving 10 bases between them. Germline V lookup: CDR1 LNHDA, CDR2 SQIVND (reference sequence). The CDR3 region is CASSIQGGYNEQFF. DNA for the CDR3: TGTGCCAGTAGTATTCAAGGGGGTTACAATGAGCAGTTCTTC.